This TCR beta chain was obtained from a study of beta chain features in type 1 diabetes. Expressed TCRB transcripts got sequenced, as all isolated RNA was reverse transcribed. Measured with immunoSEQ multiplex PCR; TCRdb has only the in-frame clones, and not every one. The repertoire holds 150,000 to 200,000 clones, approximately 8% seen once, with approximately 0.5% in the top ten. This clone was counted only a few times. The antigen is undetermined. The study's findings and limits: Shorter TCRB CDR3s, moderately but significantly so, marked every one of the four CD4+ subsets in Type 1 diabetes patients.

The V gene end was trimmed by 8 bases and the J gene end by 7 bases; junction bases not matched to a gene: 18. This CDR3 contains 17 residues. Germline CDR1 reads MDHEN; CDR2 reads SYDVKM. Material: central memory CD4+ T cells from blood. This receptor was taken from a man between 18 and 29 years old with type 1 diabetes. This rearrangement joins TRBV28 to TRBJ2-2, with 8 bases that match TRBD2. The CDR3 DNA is TGTGCCAGCTTCGGTCGCGGGAGGTGGGAAGGGAGCGGGGAGCTGTTTTTT. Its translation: CASFGRGRWEGSGELFF.